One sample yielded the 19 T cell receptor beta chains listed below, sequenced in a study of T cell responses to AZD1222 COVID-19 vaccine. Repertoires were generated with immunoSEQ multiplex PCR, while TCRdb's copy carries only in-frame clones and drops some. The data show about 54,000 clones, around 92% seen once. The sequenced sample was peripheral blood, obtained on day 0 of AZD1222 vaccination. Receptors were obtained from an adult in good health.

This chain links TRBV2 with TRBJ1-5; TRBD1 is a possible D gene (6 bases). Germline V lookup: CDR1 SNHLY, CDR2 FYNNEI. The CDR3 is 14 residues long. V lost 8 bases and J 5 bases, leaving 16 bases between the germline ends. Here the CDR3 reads CASRGGAGDQPQHF. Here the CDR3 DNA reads TGTGCCAGCCGCGGGGGGGCAGGTGATCAGCCCCAGCATTTT.

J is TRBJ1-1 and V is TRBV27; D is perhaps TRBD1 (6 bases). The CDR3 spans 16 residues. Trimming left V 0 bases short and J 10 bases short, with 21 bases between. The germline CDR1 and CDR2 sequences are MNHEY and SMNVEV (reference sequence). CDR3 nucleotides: TGTGCCAGCAGTTTATCGGGCGGGGGGACATCCGCTGGAGCTTTCTTT. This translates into CASSLSGGGTSAGAFF.

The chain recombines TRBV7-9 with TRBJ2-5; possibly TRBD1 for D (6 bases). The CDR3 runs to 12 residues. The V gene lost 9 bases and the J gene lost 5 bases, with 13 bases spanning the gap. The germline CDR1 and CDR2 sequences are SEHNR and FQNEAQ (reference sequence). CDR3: CASSRGYETQYF. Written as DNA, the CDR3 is TGTGCCAGTAGCAGGGGATACGAGACCCAGTACTTC.

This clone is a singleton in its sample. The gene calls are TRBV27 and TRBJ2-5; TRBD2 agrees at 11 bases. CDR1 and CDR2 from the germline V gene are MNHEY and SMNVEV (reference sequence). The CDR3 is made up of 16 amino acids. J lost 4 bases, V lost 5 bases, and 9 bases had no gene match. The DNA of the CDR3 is TGTGCCAGCAGTGGCGGGACTAGCGGAAGAAGAGAGACCCAGTACTTC. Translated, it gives CASSGGTSGRRETQYF.

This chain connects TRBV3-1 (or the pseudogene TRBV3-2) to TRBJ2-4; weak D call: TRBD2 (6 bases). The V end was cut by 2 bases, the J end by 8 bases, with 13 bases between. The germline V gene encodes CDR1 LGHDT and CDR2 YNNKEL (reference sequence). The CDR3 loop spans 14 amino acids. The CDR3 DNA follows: TGTGCCAGCAGCCAATCGTGGGAGGCTTACATTCAGTACTTC. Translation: CASSQSWEAYIQYF.

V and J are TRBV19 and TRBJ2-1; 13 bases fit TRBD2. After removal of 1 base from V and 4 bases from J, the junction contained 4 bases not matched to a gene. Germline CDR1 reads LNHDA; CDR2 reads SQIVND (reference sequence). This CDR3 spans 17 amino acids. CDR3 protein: CASSIVLAGGVYNEQFF. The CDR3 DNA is TGTGCCAGTAGTATAGTACTAGCGGGAGGGGTGTACAATGAGCAGTTCTTC.

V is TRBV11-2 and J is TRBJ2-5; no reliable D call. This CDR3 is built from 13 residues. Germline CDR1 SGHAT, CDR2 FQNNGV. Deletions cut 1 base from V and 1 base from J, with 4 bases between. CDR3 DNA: TGTGCCAGCAGCTTAGCCGTCCAAGAGACCCAGTACTTC. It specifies CASSLAVQETQYF. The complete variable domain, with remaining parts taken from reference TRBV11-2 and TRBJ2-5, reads EAGVAQSPRYKIIEKRQSVAFWCNPISGHATLYWYQQILGQGPKLLIQFQNNGVVDDSQLPKDRFSAERLKGVDSTLKIQPAKLEDSAVYLCASSLAVQETQYFGPGTRLLVL.

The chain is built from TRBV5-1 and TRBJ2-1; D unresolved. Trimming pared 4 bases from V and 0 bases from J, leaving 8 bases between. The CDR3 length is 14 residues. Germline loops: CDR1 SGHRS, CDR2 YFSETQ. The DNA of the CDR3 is TGCGCCAGCAGCCCACAGTCCTCCTACAATGAGCAGTTCTTC. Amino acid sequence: CASSPQSSYNEQFF.

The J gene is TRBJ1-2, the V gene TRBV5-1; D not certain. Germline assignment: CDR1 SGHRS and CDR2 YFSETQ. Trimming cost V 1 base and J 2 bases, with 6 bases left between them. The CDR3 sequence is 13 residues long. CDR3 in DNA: TGCGCCAGCAGCTTGTCGGGGAACTATGGCTACACCTTC. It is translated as CASSLSGNYGYTF.

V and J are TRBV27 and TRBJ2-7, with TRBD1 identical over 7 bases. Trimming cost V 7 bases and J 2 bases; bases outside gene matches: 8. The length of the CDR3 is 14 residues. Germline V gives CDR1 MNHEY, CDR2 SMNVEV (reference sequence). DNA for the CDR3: TGTGCCAGCATGTCCCGGGACAGAGCCTACGAGCAGTACTTC. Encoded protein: CASMSRDRAYEQYF.

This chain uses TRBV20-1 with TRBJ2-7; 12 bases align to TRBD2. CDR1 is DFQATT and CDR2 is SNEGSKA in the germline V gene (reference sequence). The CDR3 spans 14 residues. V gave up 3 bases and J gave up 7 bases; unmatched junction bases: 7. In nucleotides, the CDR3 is TGCAGTGCTAGTAAACTAGCGGGAGGAGGGGAGCAGTACTTC. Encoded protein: CSASKLAGGGEQYF.

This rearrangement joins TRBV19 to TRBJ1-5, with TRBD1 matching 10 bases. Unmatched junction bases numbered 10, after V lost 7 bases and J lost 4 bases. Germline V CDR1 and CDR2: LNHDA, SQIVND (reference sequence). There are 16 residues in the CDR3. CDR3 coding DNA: TGTGCCAGTACCAAAAGGGGGACAGGGGCAAATCAGCCCCAGCATTTT. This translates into CASTKRGTGANQPQHF.

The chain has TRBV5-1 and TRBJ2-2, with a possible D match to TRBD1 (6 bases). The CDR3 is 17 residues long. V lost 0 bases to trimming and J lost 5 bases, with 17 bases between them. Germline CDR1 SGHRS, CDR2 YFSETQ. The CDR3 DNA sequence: TGCGCCAGCAGCTTGGCCAGCGTTAGGGGGTTTACCGGGGAGCTGTTTTTT. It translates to CASSLASVRGFTGELFF.

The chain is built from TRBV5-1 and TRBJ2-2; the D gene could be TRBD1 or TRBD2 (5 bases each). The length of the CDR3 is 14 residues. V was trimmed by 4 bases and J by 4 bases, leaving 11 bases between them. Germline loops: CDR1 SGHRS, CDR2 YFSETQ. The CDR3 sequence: CASSRDPGTGELFF. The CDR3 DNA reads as TGCGCCAGCAGCAGGGACCCCGGCACCGGGGAGCTGTTTTTT.

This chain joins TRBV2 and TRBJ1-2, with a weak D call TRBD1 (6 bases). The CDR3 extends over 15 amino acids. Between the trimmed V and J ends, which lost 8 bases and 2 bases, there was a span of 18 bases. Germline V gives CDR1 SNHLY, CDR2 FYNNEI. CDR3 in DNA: TGTGCCAGCCCAGGGGTCGATGGGGAGAACTATGGCTACACCTTC. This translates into CASPGVDGENYGYTF.

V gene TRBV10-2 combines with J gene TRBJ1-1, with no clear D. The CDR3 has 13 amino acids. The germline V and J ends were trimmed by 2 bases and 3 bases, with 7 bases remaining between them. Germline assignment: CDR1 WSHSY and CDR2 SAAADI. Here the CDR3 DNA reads TGCGCCAGCAGTGAGGGAGCGGACACTGAAGCTTTCTTT. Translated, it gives CASSEGADTEAFF.

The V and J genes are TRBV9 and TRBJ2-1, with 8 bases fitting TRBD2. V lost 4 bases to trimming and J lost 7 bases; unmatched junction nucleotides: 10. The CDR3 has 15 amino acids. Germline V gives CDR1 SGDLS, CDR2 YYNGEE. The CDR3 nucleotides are TGTGCCAGCAGCCGGCGGGGGGAGCGACTGAATGAGCAGTTCTTC. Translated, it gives CASSRRGERLNEQFF.

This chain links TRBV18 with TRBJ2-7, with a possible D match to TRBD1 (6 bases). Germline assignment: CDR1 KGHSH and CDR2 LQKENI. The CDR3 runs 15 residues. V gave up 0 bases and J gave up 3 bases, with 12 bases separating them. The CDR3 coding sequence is TGTGCCAGCTCACCACCTAGGGGGACCCACTACGAGCAGTACTTC. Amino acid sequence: CASSPPRGTHYEQYF.

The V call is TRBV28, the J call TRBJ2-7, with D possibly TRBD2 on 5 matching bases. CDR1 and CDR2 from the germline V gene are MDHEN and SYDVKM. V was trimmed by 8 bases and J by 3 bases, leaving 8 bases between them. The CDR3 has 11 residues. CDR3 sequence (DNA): TGTGCCAGCGGCGCGGGCTACGAGCAGTACTTC. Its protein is CASGAGYEQYF.